The sequence of this T cell receptor beta chain was determined in a study of cytomegalovirus exposure and HLA in healthy donors. Amplification used 60 Vbeta primers and 13 Jbeta primers. Produced via immunoSEQ multiplex PCR; TCRdb's table is partial and in-frame only. The sample records around 130,000 clones, about 80% being singletons. From germline, CDR1 is LNHDA and CDR2 SQIVND (reference sequence). V shed 7 bases and J shed 9 bases, with 10 bases lying between them. This CDR3 has 11 residues. What was sequenced was PBMCs. The rearrangement links TRBV19 to TRBJ2-1; D is ambiguous. The receptor was derived from a human donor in good health. The chain's CDR3 is CASISGVEQFF. The CDR3 DNA is TGTGCCAGTATCAGTGGAGTTGAGCAGTTCTTC.